The 25 T cell receptor beta chains given below trace back to one sample, sequenced in a study of Ad26.COV2.S vaccination and SARS-CoV-2 variants. The assay was immunoSEQ multiplex PCR, and TCRdb's table has in-frame clones only and misses some. The sample contains 300,000 to 400,000 clones, around 89% of which appear only once. Treatment denoted: approximately 18 received Ad26.COV2.S at low or high dose, single or two shots; about 5 received placebo; per-sample allocation not given. Sampling happened 63 days after the first vaccine or placebo injection. Sequencing used peripheral blood, obtained in a trial of Ad26.COV2.S vaccine versus placebo. The receptors were gathered from a person between 18 and 65 years old who received the Ad26.COV2.S COVID-19 vaccine or a placebo.

The V call is TRBV5-1, the J call TRBJ1-1; 7 positions match TRBD1. The junction had 2 bases not matched to a gene; V was cut back by 2 bases and J by 1 base. This CDR3 region has 14 residues. Germline CDR1 reads SGHRS; CDR2 reads YFSETQ. CDR3 amino acids: CASSFDRENTEAFF. CDR3 sequence (DNA): TGCGCCAGCAGCTTTGACAGGGAGAACACTGAAGCTTTCTTT.

The chain combines TRBV28 with TRBJ2-1; TRBD1 might be the D (6 bases). Germline V gene lookup returns CDR1 MDHEN and CDR2 SYDVKM. Trimming stripped 5 bases from V and 6 bases from J, with 23 bases between. The CDR3 is 17 residues long. CDR3 sequence reads: CASSLWGSGRGGNEQFF. The CDR3 nucleotides read TGTGCCAGCAGTCTGTGGGGCTCAGGCAGGGGCGGCAATGAGCAGTTCTTC.

The chain links TRBV28 to TRBJ2-2, with 7 nucleotides matching TRBD1. Germline CDR1 MDHEN, CDR2 SYDVKM. V shed 9 bases, J shed 3 bases, and the junction held 4 bases outside the gene matches. CDR3 length: 13 amino acids. The DNA for the CDR3 is TGTGCCAGTCACAGGGGCGACACCGGGGAGCTGTTTTTT. Amino acid sequence: CASHRGDTGELFF. The full variable domain, its missing parts supplied by reference TRBV28 and TRBJ2-2, is DVKVTQSSRYLVKRTGEKVFLECVQDMDHENMFWYRQDPGLGLRLIYFSYDVKMKEKGDIPEGYSVSREKKERFSLILESASTNQTSMYLCASHRGDTGELFFGEGSRLTVL.

This clone showed up just once. The chain recombines TRBV7-3 with TRBJ2-1, with D maybe TRBD2 (6 bases). Trimming took 5 bases from V and 10 from J, leaving 18 bases between them. Germline values: CDR1 SGHTA, CDR2 FQGTGA. The CDR3 has 14 residues. This CDR3 is CASSRKNLANEQFF. The CDR3 DNA reads as TGTGCCAGCAGCCGTAAAAACCTAGCGAACGAGCAGTTCTTC.

Worth noting for this clone: One end of the junction is discordant with germline, which a read error may explain. This sequence joins TRBV7-2 and TRBJ2-7; no reliable D call. Germline CDR1 is SGHTA and CDR2 is FQGNSA. The CDR3 contains 11 residues. DNA of the CDR3: TGTGCCAGCAGCTTAGGGACCGAGAACCACTTC. Protein: CASSLGTENHF.

The chain uses TRBV7-3 and TRBJ2-5; the match to TRBD1 covers 7 bases. Trimming at V came to 6 bases and at J to 2 bases, leaving 3 bases not matched to a gene. The CDR3 covers 13 residues. Germline-derived CDR1 and CDR2 are SGHTA and FQGTGA. The CDR3, as DNA: TGTGCCAGCAGTTTGGACAGGCAAGAGACCCAGTACTTC. Its translation: CASSLDRQETQYF.

This clone was seen just once. The V call is TRBV27, the J call TRBJ1-1; maybe TRBD1 (5 bases). Germline assignment: CDR1 MNHEY and CDR2 SMNVEV (reference sequence). V gave up 8 bases and J gave up 5 bases, with 9 bases separating them. CDR3 length: 11 amino acids. The CDR3 loop is CASLGVTEAFF. The CDR3 DNA reads TGTGCCAGCTTAGGGGTTACTGAAGCTTTCTTT.

V gene TRBV9 combines with J gene TRBJ1-6; the D is unclear. From germline, CDR1 is SGDLS and CDR2 YYNGEE. Trimming took 4 bases from V and 0 from J, leaving 8 bases between them. The CDR3 extends over 15 amino acids. CDR3 in DNA: TGTGCCAGCAGCCCAAGGTTCTCCTATAATTCACCCCTCCACTTT. Its protein is CASSPRFSYNSPLHF.

The sample holds one count of this clone. This sequence joins TRBV7-2 and TRBJ2-2; possibly TRBD1 or TRBD2 for D (5 bases each). Trimming stripped 4 bases from V and 7 bases from J, with 16 bases between. The CDR3 sequence is 15 residues long. Germline CDR1 reads SGHTA; CDR2 reads FQGNSA. The DNA of the CDR3 is TGTGCCAGCAGCTGGCACCCCGGGGCGGACGGGGAGCTGTTTTTT. Amino acids: CASSWHPGADGELFF.

This clone appeared once. The rearrangement uses TRBV7-6 and TRBJ2-3; D is undetermined. V lost 1 base, J lost 5 bases, and 7 bases lay in between. Per germline, CDR1 SGHVS and CDR2 FNYEAQ. This CDR3 contains 13 residues. The CDR3 region has the DNA TGTGCCAGCAGCTTAGTCTGGCAAGATACGCAGTATTTT. Protein: CASSLVWQDTQYF.

The chain uses TRBV6-5 and TRBJ2-2, with D tentatively TRBD2 (6 bases). The germline V and J ends were trimmed by 6 bases and 5 bases, with 16 bases remaining between them. Germline CDR1 MNHEY, CDR2 SVGAGI. CDR3 length: 15 amino acids. The CDR3 DNA reads TGTGCCAGCAGATGGGCTCAAGGAGGGACCGGGGAGCTGTTTTTT. Its translation: CASRWAQGGTGELFF.

The chain is built from TRBV6-6 and TRBJ1-2; D is perhaps TRBD1 (6 bases). The germline gives CDR1 MNHNY, CDR2 SVGAGI (reference sequence). With 2 bases removed from V and 3 bases from J, the gap between germline ends came to 7 bases. This CDR3 is built from 13 residues. In nucleotides, the CDR3 is TGTGCCAGCAGTTACGAGGGGGACTATGGCTACACCTTC. Translating gives CASSYEGDYGYTF.

In DNA, the CDR3 is TGTGCCAGCAGTTACAGGGGCGTGAGGAATCAGCCCCAGCATTTT. Protein: CASSYRGVRNQPQHF. The rearrangement joins TRBV28 to TRBJ1-5; 7 bases match TRBD1. CDR3 length: 15 residues. Germline-derived CDR1 and CDR2 are MDHEN and SYDVKM. Losses at the gene ends were 4 bases for V and 4 bases for J; bases not matched to a gene: 7.

The gene calls are TRBV6-5 and TRBJ1-1, with D hard to call. The CDR3 has 15 residues. CDR1 is MNHEY, CDR2 SVGAGI, per germline. V lost 6 bases and J 2 bases, leaving 16 bases between the germline ends. The CDR3 sequence is CASRKDYRANTEAFF. The CDR3 DNA is TGTGCCAGCAGGAAAGATTACCGGGCAAACACTGAAGCTTTCTTT.

The rearrangement uses TRBV6-6 and TRBJ1-1; 8 nucleotides line up with TRBD1. The junction had 6 bases not matched to a gene; V was cut back by 6 bases and J by 6 bases. The CDR3 runs to 13 residues. Germline values: CDR1 MNHNY, CDR2 SVGAGI (reference sequence). CDR3 coding DNA: TGTGCCAGCAGCCCCAGGGGGCAGGCTGAAGCTTTCTTT. This encodes CASSPRGQAEAFF.

The chain recombines TRBV6-5 with TRBJ1-2; a possible D gene is TRBD1 (5 bases). The length of the CDR3 is 13 residues. V was clipped by 6 bases and J by 2 bases, with 10 bases between them. Germline-derived CDR1 and CDR2 are MNHEY and SVGAGI. In nucleotides, the CDR3 is TGTGCCAGCAGAGCCCAGGGAAACTATGGCTACACCTTC. Translated, it gives CASRAQGNYGYTF.

The rearrangement uses TRBV6-1 and TRBJ2-1; D unresolved. Germline loops: CDR1 MNHNS, CDR2 SASEGT. The CDR3 has 16 residues. Trimming took 1 base from V and 6 from J, leaving 16 bases between them. CDR3 region: CASSEGRNALFNEQFF. The CDR3 nucleotides read TGTGCCAGCAGTGAAGGTCGGAACGCGTTATTCAATGAGCAGTTCTTC.

The J gene is TRBJ2-1, the V gene TRBV24-1; D possibly corresponds to TRBD1 (5 bases). Germline V gene lookup returns CDR1 KGHDR and CDR2 SFDVKD. V gave up 4 bases and J gave up 6 bases, with 18 bases separating them. The CDR3 loop spans 16 amino acids. DNA of the CDR3: TGTGCCACCAGTGACCCCCGGACACAGTGGGTCAATGAGCAGTTCTTC. Translating it yields CATSDPRTQWVNEQFF.

V usage is TRBV2 and J usage is TRBJ2-5; 8 bases are a match to TRBD1. Germline loops: CDR1 SNHLY, CDR2 FYNNEI. V shed 6 bases and J 4 bases; nucleotides not matched to a gene: 4. CDR3 size: 13 residues. CDR3 nucleotide sequence: TGTGCCAGCAGCGACAGGGGCAGAGAGACCCAGTACTTC. Its protein is CASSDRGRETQYF.

This chain uses TRBV4-3 with TRBJ1-2; the D is unclear. Germline V CDR1 and CDR2: LGHNA, YSLEER. This CDR3 comprises 15 residues. Trimming removed 0 bases at V and 0 bases at J, with 8 bases between. For the CDR3, the DNA is TGCGCCAGCAGCCAAGACGCCGGGGCTAACTATGGCTACACCTTC. This codes for CASSQDAGANYGYTF.

V and J are TRBV7-2 and TRBJ2-4; 7 nucleotides match TRBD2. The J segment lost 6 bases and the V segment lost 5 bases, leaving 19 bases of the junction unmatched. CDR1 SGHTA and CDR2 FQGNSA come from the germline V gene. This CDR3 is built from 18 residues. CDR3 protein: CASSPPKTIGTKGNIQYF. CDR3 nucleotide sequence: TGTGCCAGCAGCCCGCCCAAAACCATCGGGACTAAGGGAAACATTCAGTACTTC.

The chain links TRBV19 to TRBJ2-1, with unresolved D. Germline V CDR1 and CDR2: LNHDA, SQIVND (reference sequence). V lost 2 bases to trimming and J lost 1 base, with 15 bases between them. The CDR3 covers 17 residues. The CDR3 spells CASSIRLGQNSYNEQFF. The CDR3 nucleotides are TGTGCCAGTAGTATACGGCTAGGCCAGAATTCCTACAATGAGCAGTTCTTC.

The chain carries TRBV6-6 and TRBJ2-5; D gene uncertain. From germline, CDR1 is MNHNY and CDR2 SVGAGI (reference sequence). This CDR3 has 15 amino acids. Trimming removed 5 bases from V and 2 bases from J, with 15 bases in between. CDR3 loop: CASSRAFSEQETQYF. CDR3 DNA sequence: TGTGCCAGCAGTAGAGCGTTTTCAGAACAAGAGACCCAGTACTTC.

This chain links TRBV29-1 with TRBJ1-2, with TRBD1 matching 12 bases. With V trimmed by 6 bases and J by 11 bases, 10 bases remained unmatched. This CDR3 is 13 amino acids long. Germline V gene data show CDR1 as SQVTM and CDR2 as ANQGSEA. The CDR3 bases are TGCAGCGTAAAAACCGGGACAGGGGGCGAGTACACCTTC. The encoded protein is CSVKTGTGGEYTF.

V is TRBV27 and J is TRBJ1-1; TRBD1 agrees at 8 bases. This CDR3 spans 13 amino acids. Germline CDR1 reads MNHEY; CDR2 reads SMNVEV (reference sequence). Trimming took 6 bases from V and 3 from J; bases not matched to a gene: 3. Here the CDR3 reads CASRDREDTEAFF. CDR3 bases: TGTGCCAGCAGGGACAGGGAAGACACTGAAGCTTTCTTT.